Shown below are 14 T cell receptor beta chains from a single sample sequenced in a study of T cells in Graves' hyperthyroidism and ophthalmopathy. Template material for amplifying TCR beta CDR3 regions consisted of RNA transcripts. The primer set for the first-round RT-PCR of the TCR CDR3 was HTBI. From the multiplex PCR reads, TCRdb called clonotypes with MiXCR, one entry per CDR3 protein. The sample lists 220,000 or so distinct CDR3 sequences, over 15% occurring once. Material for sequencing was blood. These receptor sequences come from a woman aged 18-29 years with Graves' ophthalmopathy.

Ten or more counts support this clonotype. V usage is TRBV5-1 and J usage is TRBJ2-3, with 8 bases aligning to TRBD2. The germline gives CDR1 SGHRS, CDR2 YFSETQ. The CDR3 length is 15 residues. J was trimmed by 1 base and V by 2 bases; bases with no gene match: 3. The chain's CDR3 is CASSFSGEGTDTQYF. In DNA, the CDR3 is TGCGCCAGCAGCTTTAGCGGGGAAGGCACAGATACGCAGTATTTT.

This clonotype was seen at least ten times. V gene TRBV2 combines with J gene TRBJ1-1; possibly TRBD1 for D (5 bases). The CDR3 has 15 residues. CDR1 SNHLY and CDR2 FYNNEI come from the germline V gene. V was cut by 4 bases and J by 0 bases, with 12 bases left in between. CDR3 loop: CASSARRGMNTEAFF. For the CDR3, the DNA is TGTGCCAGCAGTGCACGACGGGGGATGAACACTGAAGCTTTCTTT. Full variable domain (remainder filled in from reference TRBV2 and TRBJ1-1): EPEVTQTPSHQVTQMGQEVILRCVPISNHLYFYWYRQILGQKVEFLVSFYNNEISEKSEIFDDQFSVERPDGSNFTLKIRSTKLEDSAMYFCASSARRGMNTEAFFGQGTRLTVV.

At least ten counts were recorded for this clonotype. The V and J genes are TRBV4-1 and TRBJ2-1, with 14 bases fitting TRBD2. J was trimmed by 4 bases and V by 5 bases; bases with no gene match: 4. The CDR3 contains 16 residues. Germline V lookup: CDR1 MGHRA, CDR2 YSYEKL. The CDR3 DNA sequence: TGCGCCAGCAGCGACCGACTAGCGGGGGGGTACAATGAGCAGTTCTTC. Translating gives CASSDRLAGGYNEQFF.

This clonotype was recorded at least ten times. This chain uses TRBV5-6 with TRBJ2-2; 10 nucleotides match TRBD2. This CDR3 has 15 amino acids. The trim removed 4 bases at V and 5 bases at J, leaving 5 bases unmatched. Per the germline V gene, CDR1 is SGHDT and CDR2 is YYEEEE. The CDR3 is CASSLLAGQTGELFF. CDR3 DNA sequence: TGTGCCAGCAGCCTACTAGCGGGGCAGACCGGGGAGCTGTTTTTT. The complete variable domain, with remaining parts taken from reference TRBV5-6 and TRBJ2-2, reads DAGVTQSPTHLIKTRGQQVTLRCSPKSGHDTVSWYQQALGQGPQFIFQYYEEEERQRGNFPDRFSGHQFPNYSSELNVNALLLGDSALYLCASSLLAGQTGELFFGEGSRLTVL.

This clonotype was recorded many times. This chain joins TRBV6-5 and TRBJ2-7; the D gene is possibly TRBD2 (6 bases). Germline values: CDR1 MNHEY, CDR2 SVGAGI. The V end lost 0 bases, the J end lost 0 bases, and 12 bases lay between the germline ends. The CDR3 length is 16 residues. The CDR3 region is CASSYSGLTSSYEQYF. The CDR3, as DNA: TGTGCCAGCAGTTACTCGGGACTCACGAGCTCCTACGAGCAGTACTTC.

This clonotype was detected many times. The chain has TRBV28 and TRBJ1-2; TRBD1 matches at 8 bases. The CDR3 has 14 amino acids. With V trimmed by 4 bases and J by 2 bases, 3 bases remained unmatched. Germline assignment: CDR1 MDHEN and CDR2 SYDVKM. CDR3: CASSWTGRNYGYTF. CDR3 in DNA: TGTGCCAGCAGTTGGACAGGGCGAAACTATGGCTACACCTTC.

The chain employs TRBV11-2 and TRBJ2-7, with a possible D match to TRBD1 (6 bases). Germline lookup yields CDR1 SGHAT and CDR2 FQNNGV. V was shortened by 6 bases and J by 6 bases, with 18 bases between the two germline ends. The CDR3 has 14 amino acids. The CDR3 DNA reads TGTGCCAGCAGTTTTCAAACTACAGGGTCCGAGCAGTACTTC. It codes for CASSFQTTGSEQYF. Variable domain in full (rest from reference TRBV11-2 and TRBJ2-7): EAGVAQSPRYKIIEKRQSVAFWCNPISGHATLYWYQQILGQGPKLLIQFQNNGVVDDSQLPKDRFSAERLKGVDSTLKIQPAKLEDSAVYLCASSFQTTGSEQYFGPGTRLTVT.

This clonotype was recorded many times. V and J are TRBV6-2 or TRBV6-3 and TRBJ2-1; D might be TRBD1 (5 bases). Per the germline V gene, CDR1 is MNHEY and CDR2 is SVGEGT. V was pared by 2 bases and J by 9 bases, with 17 bases between. The CDR3 spans 15 residues. In DNA form, the CDR3 reads TGTGCCAGCAGTTACAGGGGTTTGGCCGGTATTGAGCAGTTCTTC. Translation gives CASSYRGLAGIEQFF.

This clonotype showed up many times. The J gene is TRBJ2-5, the V gene TRBV30; no definite D call. The germline V gene has CDR1 GTSNPN and CDR2 SVGIG (reference sequence). Deletions cut 1 base from V and 4 bases from J, with 4 bases between. This CDR3 has 11 amino acids. Here the CDR3 reads CAWSELETQYF. CDR3 nucleotides: TGTGCCTGGAGTGAACTAGAGACCCAGTACTTC.

This clonotype appeared a few times. A much larger clone differs from this one at a single base, so this may be a read error. The chain has TRBV28 and TRBJ1-1; D unclear. V gave up 10 bases and J gave up 10 bases, with 13 bases separating them. This CDR3 is built from 10 residues. Germline V gene sequence: CDR1 MDHEN, CDR2 SYDVKM. The CDR3 protein is CATRRGRAFF. CDR3 nucleotide sequence: TGTGCCACACGGCGAGGTCGAGCTTTCTTT.

This clonotype was observed many times. The J gene is TRBJ1-2, the V gene TRBV3-1, with a weak D call TRBD1 (5 bases). The V end lost 3 bases, the J end lost 2 bases, and 10 bases lay between the germline ends. The CDR3 loop spans 14 amino acids. The V gene's germline CDR1 is LGHDT and CDR2 YNNKEL (reference sequence). CDR3 DNA sequence: TGTGCCAGCAGCCAGACTACAGGAAACTATGGCTACACCTTC. This gives the protein CASSQTTGNYGYTF.

This clonotype has ten or more counts. The CDR3 is CACSLGTNEQFF. CDR3 sequence (DNA): TGTGCCTGCTCGTTGGGAACCAATGAGCAGTTCTTC. The chain carries TRBV28 and TRBJ2-1; no clear D gene. V was pared by 11 bases and J by 6 bases, with 14 bases between. Germline-derived CDR1 and CDR2 are MDHEN and SYDVKM. The CDR3 has 12 residues.

The chain couples TRBV11-2 to TRBJ2-1; the D gene is possibly TRBD2 (5 bases). There are 13 residues in the CDR3. The V gene's germline CDR1 is SGHAT and CDR2 FQNNGV. V lost 4 bases and J lost 6, with 10 bases in between. The CDR3 DNA sequence: TGTGCCAGCAGCTACGGACTCCTCAATGAGCAGTTCTTC. It encodes CASSYGLLNEQFF.

The rearrangement links TRBV28 to TRBJ2-1; D uncertain. The germline V and J ends were trimmed by 8 bases and 0 bases, with 14 bases remaining between them. CDR1 is MDHEN, CDR2 SYDVKM, per germline. The CDR3 is 15 residues long. CDR3: CASVTAPSSYNEQFF. Here the CDR3 DNA reads TGTGCCAGCGTAACAGCGCCAAGCTCCTACAATGAGCAGTTCTTC. The full variable domain, completed using reference TRBV28 and TRBJ2-1, is DVKVTQSSRYLVKRTGEKVFLECVQDMDHENMFWYRQDPGLGLRLIYFSYDVKMKEKGDIPEGYSVSREKKERFSLILESASTNQTSMYLCASVTAPSSYNEQFFGPGTRLTVL.